This TCR beta chain was recovered during a study of blood T cell repertoires in COVID-19. Generated by immunoSEQ multiplex PCR, the TCRdb table keeps only in-frame clones and is missing some. Seen here are tens of thousands of clones, approximately 89% observed once, and the top ten hold more than 10%. This CDR3 contains 13 residues. CDR1 and CDR2 (germline): MNHEY, SVGAGI. J lost 9 bases, V lost 4 bases, and 5 bases had no gene match. V is TRBV6-5 and J is TRBJ1-2; 10 nucleotides match TRBD1. The clonotype was recovered from a man aged 65 to 79 with active or convalescent COVID-19. Sequencing used peripheral blood. The CDR3 DNA reads as TGTGCCAGCAGTTCTCCGGGACAGGGGCGCTACACCTTC. The encoded protein is CASSSPGQGRYTF.